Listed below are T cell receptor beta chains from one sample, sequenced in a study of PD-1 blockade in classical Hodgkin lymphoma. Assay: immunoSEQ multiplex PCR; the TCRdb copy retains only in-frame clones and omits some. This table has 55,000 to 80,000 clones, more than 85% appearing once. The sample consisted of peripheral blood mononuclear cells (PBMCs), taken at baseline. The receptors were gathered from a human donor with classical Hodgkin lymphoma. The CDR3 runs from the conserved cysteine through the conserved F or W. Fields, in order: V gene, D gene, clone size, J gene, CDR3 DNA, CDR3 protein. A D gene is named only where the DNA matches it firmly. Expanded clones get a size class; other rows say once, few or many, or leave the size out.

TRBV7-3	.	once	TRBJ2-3	TGTGCCAGCAGCCTCTACCGGGACTCGTTTGATACGCAGTATTTT	CASSLYRDSFDTQYF
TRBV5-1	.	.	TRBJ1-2	TGCGCCAGCAGCCCTGTTTTCGTCTCGGACAGAGATGGCTACACCTTC	CASSPVFVSDRDGYTF
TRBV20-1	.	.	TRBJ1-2	TGCACTACGTTTAGTGGCTACACCTTC	CTTFSGYTF
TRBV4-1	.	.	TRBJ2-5	TGCGCCAGCAGCCTCGACTACCCTACGGAGACCCAGTACTTC	CASSLDYPTETQYF
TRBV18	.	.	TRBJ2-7	TGTGCCAGCTCACCGATCGAACAGGGAGCTCGAACGGGGTACGAGCAGTACTTC	CASSPIEQGARTGYEQYF
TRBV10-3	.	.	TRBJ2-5	TGTGCCACCTCCAGGGGGGAGGGCCTGGGGGAGACCCAGTACTTC	CATSRGEGLGETQYF
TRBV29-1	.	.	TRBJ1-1	TGCAGCGTTACTTCGGGCCCGAACACTGAAGCTTTCTTT	CSVTSGPNTEAFF
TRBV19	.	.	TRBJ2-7	TGTGCCAGTAACTGGGCCAGTAACGACGAGCAGTACTTC	CASNWASNDEQYF
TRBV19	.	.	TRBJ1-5	TGTGCCAGTTGTGATGGAGGGAACCCTCAGCCCCAGCATTTT	CASCDGGNPQPQHF
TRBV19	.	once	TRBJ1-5	TGTGCCAGTAGTACGAGGGGCCCCAATCAGCCCCAGCATTTT	CASSTRGPNQPQHF
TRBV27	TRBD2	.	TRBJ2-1	TGTGCCAGTAGTCCAGCGGGACTTGGTTACAATGAGCAGTTCTTC	CASSPAGLGYNEQFF
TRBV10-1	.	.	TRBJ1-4	TGCGCCGTCAACAGCACAACTAATGAAAAACTGTTTTTT	CAVNSTTNEKLFF
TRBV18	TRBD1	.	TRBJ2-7	TGTGCCAGCTTCACCATCTCGGGACAGGGGGCATTCGAGCAGTACTTC	CASFTISGQGAFEQYF
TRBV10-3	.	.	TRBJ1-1	TGTGCCATCAGTGAGAGAGACTATTTGGGCACTGAAGCTTTCTTT	CAISERDYLGTEAFF
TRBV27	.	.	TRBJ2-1	TGTGCCAGCAGTTTAGGTCCAGGGAAGGGGCAGTTCTTC	CASSLGPGKGQFF
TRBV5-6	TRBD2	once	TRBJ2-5	TGTGCCAGCAGCAGCCACTCGACTAGCGGGAGGAAAGAGACCCAGTACTTC	CASSSHSTSGRKETQYF
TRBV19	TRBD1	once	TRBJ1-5	TGTGCCAGTAGGGGACAGAATAGCAATCAGCCCCAGCATTTT	CASRGQNSNQPQHF
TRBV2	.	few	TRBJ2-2	TGTGCCAGCAGCCCACAGGGACCCGGGGAGCTGTTTTTT	CASSPQGPGELFF
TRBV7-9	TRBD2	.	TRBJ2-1	TGTGCCAGCAGCTTAGTTGGTAGCGGGGGGGCGCAGTTCTTC	CASSLVGSGGAQFF
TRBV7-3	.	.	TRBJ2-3	TGTGCCAGCAGCCGATCACCAGAAGACACAGATACGCAGTATTTT	CASSRSPEDTDTQYF
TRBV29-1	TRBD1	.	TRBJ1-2	TGCAGCGTTTGGTGGGACAGGGATGGCTACACCTTC	CSVWWDRDGYTF
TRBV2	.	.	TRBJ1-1	TGTGCCAGCAGTGTACAGGGTCCCACTGAAGCTTTCTTT	CASSVQGPTEAFF
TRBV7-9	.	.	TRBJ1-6	TGTGCCAGCAGAATCGGGGGAGTTGGCTCACCCCTCCACTTT	CASRIGGVGSPLHF
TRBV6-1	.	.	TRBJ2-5	TGTGCCAGCACCCGGGGGCTCCCGCATGAAGAGACCCAGTACTTC	CASTRGLPHEETQYF
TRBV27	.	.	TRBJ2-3	TGTGCCAGCAGCACGGAGGGCGGGACTAGCACAGATACGCAGTATTTT	CASSTEGGTSTDTQYF
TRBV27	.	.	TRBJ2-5	TGTGCCAGCAGCCCTATCAAAGCCCAAGAGACCCAGTACTTC	CASSPIKAQETQYF
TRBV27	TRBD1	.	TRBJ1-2	TGTGCCAGCAGTTTATCTGGGACAGGGTTGGGATATGGCTACACCTTC	CASSLSGTGLGYGYTF
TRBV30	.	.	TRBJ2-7	TGTGCCTGGAGCGATGGGGCCCTAGGTGGGTACGAGCAGTACTTC	CAWSDGALGGYEQYF
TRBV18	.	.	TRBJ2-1	TGTGCCAGCTCACCCTCTTGGGCGGGAAACGTTAGGCGTGAGCAGTTCTTC	CASSPSWAGNVRREQFF
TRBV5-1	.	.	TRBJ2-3	TGCGCCAGCAGCTCGAGTCCCGGATCCGCAGATACGCAGTATTTT	CASSSSPGSADTQYF
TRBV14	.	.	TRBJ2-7	TGTGCCAGCAGCCCGGGGCCCCGCTACGAGCAGTACTTC	CASSPGPRYEQYF
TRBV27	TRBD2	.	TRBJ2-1	TGTGCCAGCAGTTTATTTTCTAGCGGGACCTCCTACAATGAGCAGTTCTTC	CASSLFSSGTSYNEQFF
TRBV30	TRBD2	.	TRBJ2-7	TGTGCCTGGAGTGTAGGGCTACTAGCGGGGAGCTCCTACGAGCAGTACTTC	CAWSVGLLAGSSYEQYF
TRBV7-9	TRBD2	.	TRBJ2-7	TGTGCCAGCAGCTTAGAGGGACTAGGCGAGCAGTACTTC	CASSLEGLGEQYF
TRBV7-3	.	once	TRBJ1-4	TGTGCCAGCAGCTTAACGGGAGGGTCTGGTGAAAAACTGTTTTTT	CASSLTGGSGEKLFF
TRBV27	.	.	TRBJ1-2	TGTGCCAGCAGTTTATCAGGGGGACTCGACCCTAACTATGGCTACACCTTC	CASSLSGGLDPNYGYTF
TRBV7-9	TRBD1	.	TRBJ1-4	TGTGCCAGCAGCGGCGGGACAGAGAACCCTGAAAAACTGTTTTTT	CASSGGTENPEKLFF
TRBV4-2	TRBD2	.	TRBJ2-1	TGTGCCAGCAGCCCCCTTAGCACTAGCGGAGACTACAATGAGCAGTTCTTC	CASSPLSTSGDYNEQFF
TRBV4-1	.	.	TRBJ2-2	TGCGCCAGCTTTGGGCCGACCACCGGGGAGCTGTTTTTT	CASFGPTTGELFF
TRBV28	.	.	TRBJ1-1	TGTGCCAGCAGCCAGGGAGGCACTGAAGCTTTCTTT	CASSQGGTEAFF
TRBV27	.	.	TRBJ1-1	TGTGCCAGCAAGATCGAAAGGGGGGCTGAAGCTTTCTTT	CASKIERGAEAFF
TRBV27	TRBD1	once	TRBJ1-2	TGTGCCAGCAGTTTAACCGGGACAGGGGGCTATGGCTACACCTTC	CASSLTGTGGYGYTF
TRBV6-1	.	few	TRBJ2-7	TGTGCCAGCAGTGAACCCCTAGGGCAGGGCGGCGAGCAGTACTTC	CASSEPLGQGGEQYF
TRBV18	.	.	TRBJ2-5	TGTGCCAGCTCACCGGGCCCCGGGTCAGAGACCCAGTACTTC	CASSPGPGSETQYF
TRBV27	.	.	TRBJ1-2	TGTGCCAGCGCTAGGGACACTGGCTCTGGGAATGGCTACACCTTC	CASARDTGSGNGYTF
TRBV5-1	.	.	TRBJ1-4	TGCGCCAGCAGCCTAGGGGACAACGAGATGGGAAAACTGTTTTTT	CASSLGDNEMGKLFF
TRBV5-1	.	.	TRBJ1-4	TGCGCCAGCAGCTTGCAAGGGGCAGGTGAAAAACTGTTTTTT	CASSLQGAGEKLFF
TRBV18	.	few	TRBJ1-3	TGTGCCAGCTCACCACGAGAGGGGTCTGGAAACACCATATATTTT	CASSPREGSGNTIYF
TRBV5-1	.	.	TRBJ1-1	TGCGCCAGCAGCTTGGGCAGGACAATCATGAACACTGAAGCTTTCTTT	CASSLGRTIMNTEAFF
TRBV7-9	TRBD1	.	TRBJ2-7	TGTGCCATACAGGGGGTTTACGAGCAGTACTTC	CAIQGVYEQYF
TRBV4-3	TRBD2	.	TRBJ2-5	TGCGCCAGCAGCCAAGCGGGAGGAGAGGAGACCCAGTACTTC	CASSQAGGEETQYF
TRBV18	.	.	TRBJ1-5	TGTGCCAGCTCACCAATGCGCAATCAGCCCCAGCATTTT	CASSPMRNQPQHF
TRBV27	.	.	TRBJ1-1	TGTGCCAGCAGTCTGACAGGAGGGGTCACTGAAGCTTTCTTT	CASSLTGGVTEAFF
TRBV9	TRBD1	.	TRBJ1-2	TGTGCCAGCAGCGGTGACCGGGACAGGGGTGGCTACACCTTC	CASSGDRDRGGYTF
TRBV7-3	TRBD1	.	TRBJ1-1	TGTGCCAGCAGCTTAAGGCCCCCGGACAGGGAGGACACTGAAGCTTTCTTT	CASSLRPPDREDTEAFF
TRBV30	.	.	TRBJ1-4	TGTGCCTGGAGTGTAACAAGAAATGAAAAACTGTTTTTT	CAWSVTRNEKLFF
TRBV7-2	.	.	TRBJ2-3	TGTGCCAGCAGCTTACTCCCGACCGTAAATACGCAGTATTTT	CASSLLPTVNTQYF
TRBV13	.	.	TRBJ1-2	TGTGCCAGCAGCCGTCAGGGAGAGCATGGCTACACCTTC	CASSRQGEHGYTF
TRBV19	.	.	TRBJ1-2	TGTGCCAGTAGTCTTAGGGGGTTCTATGGCTACACCTTC	CASSLRGFYGYTF
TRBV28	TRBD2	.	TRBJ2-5	TGTGCCACCGAGCTGGGAGGGGAGAGGACCCAGTACTTC	CATELGGERTQYF